This T cell receptor beta chain was retrieved from a study of identical twins. The sample holds one count of this clonotype. The CDR3 runs to 15 residues. The J segment lost 7 bases and the V segment lost 0 bases, leaving 9 bases of the junction unmatched. Germline CDR1 reads SGHAT; CDR2 reads FQNNGV. TCRdb fed the 5' RACE reads into MiXCR, producing one record per CDR3 protein. Of approximately 1.8 million distinct CDR3 sequences in the sample, roughly a third were seen once. The sequenced sample consisted of cord blood. V usage is TRBV11-2 and J usage is TRBJ2-7; 7 positions match TRBD2. This sequence originates from a newborn girl in good health. For the CDR3, the DNA is TGTGCCAGCAGCTTAGATCTCGGGAGCGGGGATGAGCAGTACTTC. It translates to CASSLDLGSGDEQYF.